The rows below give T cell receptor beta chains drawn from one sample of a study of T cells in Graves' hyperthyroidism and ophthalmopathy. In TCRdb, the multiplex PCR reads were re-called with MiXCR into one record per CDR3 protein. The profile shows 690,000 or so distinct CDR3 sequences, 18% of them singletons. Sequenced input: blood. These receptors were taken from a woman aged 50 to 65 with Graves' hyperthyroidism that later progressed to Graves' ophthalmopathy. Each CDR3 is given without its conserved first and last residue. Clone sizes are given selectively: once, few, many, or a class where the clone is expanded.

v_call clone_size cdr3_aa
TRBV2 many ASSEEGYSPLH
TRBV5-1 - ASSPYDSGTAGNTIY
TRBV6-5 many ASSYSTETEAF
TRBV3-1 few ASSHGVGGTGANVLT
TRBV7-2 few ASSPTRGRVGYRSYEQY
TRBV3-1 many ASSHPGEGQVSSYNSPLH
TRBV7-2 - ASSFGSGVYEQY
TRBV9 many ASSVGTSGASSTDTQY
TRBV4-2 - ASSQGIRGRSNQPQH
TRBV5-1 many ASRSSGGTDTQY
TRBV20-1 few SAGWADRSYEQY
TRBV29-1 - SVDRPGHGAF
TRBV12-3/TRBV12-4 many ASSSSDRGHYGYT
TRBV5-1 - ASLAPNTGELF
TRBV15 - ATSRVPGKGYT
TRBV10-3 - AITEGQGDSPLH
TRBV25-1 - ASSDLRDGDNEQF
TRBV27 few ASSLATGFGYT
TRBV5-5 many ASSRDIRESNTEAF
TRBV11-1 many ASSLNNRAQAF
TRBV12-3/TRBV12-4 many ASSDSTSGGDYNEQF
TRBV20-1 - SACSGTGGLRFQETQY
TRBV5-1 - ASSRSGTGGSYEQY
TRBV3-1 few ASSQGGATQETQY
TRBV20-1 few SATGSEAF
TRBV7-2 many ASSLATSNRAFTDTQY
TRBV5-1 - ASSLGQRTGTDTQY
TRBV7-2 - ASGQGGSGGYGYT
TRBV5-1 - ASSLGEPSSGNTIY
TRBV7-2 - ASSLESGYSNQPQR
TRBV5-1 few ASSLEGLVGKNIQY
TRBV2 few ASRLLSLAKNIQY
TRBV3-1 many ASSQGGAGVVKLF
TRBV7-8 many ASSLGPVSYNEQF
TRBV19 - ASQATVSGTEAF
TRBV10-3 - AIRRSLNTEAF
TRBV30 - AWRLAQGYGYT
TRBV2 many ASSKTRQLDGETQY
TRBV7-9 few ASRDGTSGEKLF
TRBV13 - ASSLRDRNMNTEAF
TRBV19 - ASSTLRGRGDNEQF